The 21 T cell receptor beta chains given below trace back to one sample, sequenced in a study of regulatory T cells in long-lasting Graves disease. The time point: persistent/refractory GD, antithyroid drugs over 5 years with positive TRAb. Isolated PBMC RNA provided the starting material for the TCR library. Relying on iRepertoire HTBI primers and Arm-PCR of CDR3 regions, the team built TCR beta libraries. MiXCR was run by TCRdb on the multiplex PCR reads, yielding one entry per CDR3 protein. Of roughly 450,000 distinct CDR3 sequences in the sample, less than 25% were seen once. Sequencing was performed on peripheral blood mononuclear cells (PBMCs), taken when the disease was refractory, from a patient treated with antithyroid drugs. Receptors originate from a female donor with Graves disease.

This clonotype was seen a handful of times. This may come from a read error, since a much larger clone is one base off. This sequence joins TRBV7-3 and TRBJ1-1; no reliable D call. Germline lookup yields CDR1 SGHTA and CDR2 FQGTGA. The CDR3 sequence is 13 residues long. V was pared by 1 base and J by 0 bases, with 3 bases between. This CDR3 is CASSLMMNTEAFF. CDR3 coding DNA: TGTGCCAGCAGCTTAATGATGAACACTGAAGCTTTCTTT.

This clonotype was detected many times. The CDR3 DNA is TGTGCCAGCAGCCTTCGTCCTAGCGGGATAATGGCCGGGGAGCTGTTTTTT. This translates into CASSLRPSGIMAGELFF. The V call is TRBV7-2, the J call TRBJ2-2, with 9 nucleotides matching TRBD2. The CDR3 runs to 17 residues. Germline CDR1 reads SGHTA; CDR2 reads FQGNSA. After removal of 5 bases from V and 6 bases from J, the junction contained 13 bases not matched to a gene. The entire variable domain, with the rest obtained from reference TRBV7-2 and TRBJ2-2, is as follows: GAGVSQSPSNKVTEKGKDVELRCDPISGHTALYWYRQSLGQGLEFLIYFQGNSAPDKSGLPSDRFSAERTGGSVSTLTIQRTQQEDSAVYLCASSLRPSGIMAGELFFGEGSRLTVL.

This clonotype has ten or more counts. This chain joins TRBV12-3 or TRBV12-4 and TRBJ1-2; possibly TRBD1 for D (6 bases). This CDR3 spans 13 amino acids. Trimming cost V 3 bases and J 8 bases, with 13 bases left between them. CDR3 sequence: CASSFSGAKGYTF. The CDR3 DNA sequence: TGTGCCAGCAGTTTCTCGGGGGCGAAGGGCTACACCTTC.

This clonotype was observed many times. This rearrangement joins TRBV28 to TRBJ2-7; weak D call: TRBD2 (7 bases). V was clipped by 7 bases and J by 5 bases, with 21 bases between them. The germline CDR1 and CDR2 sequences are MDHEN and SYDVKM. The CDR3 has 15 amino acids. CDR3 residues: CASILDRGAPNEQYF. The CDR3 DNA reads TGTGCCAGCATCCTTGACCGGGGGGCGCCCAACGAGCAGTACTTC.

The chain recombines TRBV5-1 with TRBJ1-5; possibly TRBD1 for D (5 bases). Germline CDR1 reads SGHRS; CDR2 reads YFSETQ. Trimming took 6 bases from V and 5 from J, leaving 21 bases between them. CDR3 size: 16 residues. The CDR3 DNA reads TGCGCCAGCAACATCGGTCCGGGGCAGGGAGATCAGCCCCAGCATTTT. Its protein product is CASNIGPGQGDQPQHF.

This rearrangement joins TRBV24-1 to TRBJ1-5, with 7 bases aligning to TRBD1. Trimming cost V 6 bases and J 4 bases; bases outside gene matches: 2. Germline lookup yields CDR1 KGHDR and CDR2 SFDVKD. This CDR3 spans 13 amino acids. The CDR3, as DNA: TGTGCCACCAGTTTGACAGGGAATCAGCCCCAGCATTTT. Its protein product is CATSLTGNQPQHF.

This clonotype was counted many times. V is TRBV6-5 and J is TRBJ2-7; 9 nucleotides align to TRBD2. The germline gives CDR1 MNHEY, CDR2 SVGAGI. The CDR3 extends over 17 amino acids. The V and J ends lost 4 bases and 6 bases, in that order; junction bases with no gene match: 16. The CDR3 is CASSLSNTGTSSGEQYF. The CDR3 nucleotides read TGTGCCAGCAGTTTATCGAATACCGGGACTAGCTCAGGCGAGCAGTACTTC.

The J gene is TRBJ2-7, the V gene TRBV6-5, with D perhaps matching TRBD2 (6 bases). V lost 0 bases to trimming and J lost 2 bases, with 11 bases between them. The germline V gene has CDR1 MNHEY and CDR2 SVGAGI. CDR3 length: 15 residues. The CDR3 reads CASSYSSGEPYEQYF. For the CDR3, the DNA is TGTGCCAGCAGTTACTCTAGCGGAGAACCCTACGAGCAGTACTTC.

This clonotype was seen repeatedly, ten times or more. J is TRBJ2-5 and V is TRBV3-1, with 11 bases that match TRBD2. Germline values: CDR1 LGHDT, CDR2 YNNKEL (reference sequence). There are 16 residues in the CDR3. J lost 5 bases, V lost 0 bases, and 5 bases had no gene match. The CDR3 loop reads CASSQDGTSGSETQYF. In nucleotides, the CDR3 is TGTGCCAGCAGCCAAGATGGGACTAGCGGCTCGGAGACCCAGTACTTC.

In this sample, this clonotype turned up a few times. The chain joins TRBV6-2 or TRBV6-3 to TRBJ1-2; no definite D call. CDR3 length: 12 residues. V lost 2 bases and J 6 bases, leaving 7 bases between the germline ends. Germline V CDR1 and CDR2: MNHEY, SVGEGT. The CDR3 loop reads CASSYNRNGYTF. The CDR3 coding sequence is TGTGCCAGCAGTTACAACCGGAATGGCTACACCTTC.

This clonotype was seen at least ten times. V is TRBV2 and J is TRBJ2-5; possibly TRBD2 for D (6 bases). CDR3 length: 15 amino acids. Germline values: CDR1 SNHLY, CDR2 FYNNEI. Trimming removed 7 bases from V and 1 base from J, with 16 bases in between. The CDR3 is CASTLEGGSQETQYF. The CDR3 bases are TGTGCCAGCACCCTGGAGGGAGGCAGCCAAGAGACCCAGTACTTC.

This clonotype appeared a few times. The J gene is TRBJ2-7, the V gene TRBV29-1; D unresolved. The CDR3 has 12 amino acids. The germline V gene encodes CDR1 SQVTM and CDR2 ANQGSEA. V gave up 4 bases and J gave up 0 bases, with 7 bases separating them. The CDR3 is CSVVENSYEQYF. The CDR3, as DNA: TGCAGCGTTGTGGAGAACTCCTACGAGCAGTACTTC.

The V and J genes are TRBV30 and TRBJ1-6, with unresolved D. Trimming took off 3 bases at V and 9 bases at J, with 12 bases between the two ends. Germline loops: CDR1 GTSNPN, CDR2 SVGIG (reference sequence). This CDR3 contains 13 residues. CDR3 DNA sequence: TGTGCCTGGAGGATTCAGTCCGCTTCACCCCTCCACTTT. Translating gives CAWRIQSASPLHF.

There are many counts of this clonotype. V and J are TRBV2 and TRBJ1-5, with D hard to call. This CDR3 has 13 residues. From germline, CDR1 is SNHLY and CDR2 FYNNEI. The V end lost 6 bases, the J end lost 4 bases, and 10 bases lay between the germline ends. The CDR3 sequence is CASRVDWNQPQHF. The CDR3 nucleotides are TGTGCCAGCAGGGTAGACTGGAATCAGCCCCAGCATTTT.

On this clonotype: A much larger clone differs by one base, so this may be a read error. The chain has TRBV2 and TRBJ1-1; possible D gene TRBD1, 6 bases. CDR1 and CDR2 from the germline V gene are SNHLY and FYNNEI. The CDR3 loop spans 14 amino acids. The CDR3 DNA sequence: TGTCCCAGCAGTCCACAGGGTTTGAACACTGAAGCTTTCTTT. Amino acid sequence: CPSSPQGLNTEAFF.

DNA for the CDR3: TGTGCCAGCAGCCGCTTGGGGGCAGGGGAGACCCAGTACTTC. Translated, it gives CASSRLGAGETQYF. The chain combines TRBV27 with TRBJ2-5, with D possibly being TRBD1 (6 bases). The germline V gene encodes CDR1 MNHEY and CDR2 SMNVEV (reference sequence). CDR3 size: 14 residues. Trimming took 6 bases from V and 5 from J, leaving 16 bases between them.

This clonotype was detected many times. The gene calls are TRBV2 and TRBJ2-5; TRBD2 matches 10 bases. J gave up 6 bases and V 3 bases, and 4 bases lay outside the gene matches. Germline values: CDR1 SNHLY, CDR2 FYNNEI. CDR3 size: 14 residues. CDR3 nucleotides: TGTGCCAGCAGTGATTCTAGCGGGAGTCAGACCCAGTACTTC. It encodes CASSDSSGSQTQYF.

Notes on this clonotype: This could be a read error, since a much larger clone is one nucleotide away. The V call is TRBV6-2 or TRBV6-3, the J call TRBJ2-7, with D maybe TRBD2 (5 bases). CDR3 length: 15 amino acids. Trimming left V 4 bases short and J 6 bases short, with 19 bases between. Germline assignment: CDR1 MNHEY and CDR2 SVGEGT. The CDR3 sequence: CASSSLKGAGGEQYF. DNA for the CDR3: TGTGCCAGCAGTTCCCTGAAGGGAGCAGGTGGCGAGCAGTACTTC.

The CDR3 loop is CASSLSASGELFF. CDR3 bases: TGTGCCAGCAGCTTGTCGGCGTCCGGGGAGCTGTTTTTT. This chain joins TRBV7-2 and TRBJ2-2; no firm D call. The length of the CDR3 is 13 residues. Germline V gives CDR1 SGHTA, CDR2 FQGNSA. V dropped 3 bases and J dropped 6 bases, with 8 bases sitting between them.

V is TRBV2 and J is TRBJ2-7; 9 nucleotides line up with TRBD1. The V gene's germline CDR1 is SNHLY and CDR2 FYNNEI. With V trimmed by 5 bases and J by 3 bases, 8 bases remained unmatched. CDR3 length: 15 residues. The CDR3: CASSYGDREDYEQYF. The DNA for the CDR3 is TGTGCCAGCAGTTACGGGGACAGGGAAGACTACGAGCAGTACTTC. Looking up the rest from reference TRBV2 and TRBJ2-7 gives the full variable domain: EPEVTQTPSHQVTQMGQEVILRCVPISNHLYFYWYRQILGQKVEFLVSFYNNEISEKSEIFDDQFSVERPDGSNFTLKIRSTKLEDSAMYFCASSYGDREDYEQYFGPGTRLTVT.

The chain couples TRBV7-2 to TRBJ1-2; TRBD1 agrees at 12 bases. Germline CDR1 SGHTA, CDR2 FQGNSA. The CDR3 is 15 residues long. Trimming removed 3 bases from V and 4 bases from J; junction bases left unmatched: 3. CDR3 bases: TGTGCCAGCAGCTTTGGGACAGGGGGCGGCTATGGCTACACCTTC. Translating it yields CASSFGTGGGYGYTF.